Presented here are 17 T cell receptor beta chains from one specimen sequenced in a study of T cell responses to AZD1222 COVID-19 vaccine. Only in-frame clones appear in the TCRdb table, and some are missing; sequencing was by immunoSEQ multiplex PCR. Of 55,000 to 80,000 clones in the sample, 80% to 90% were seen once. Sequencing used peripheral blood, obtained 28 days after the second AZD1222 dose. The source of these receptors is an adult who received the AZD1222 COVID-19 vaccine.

In its sample, this clone was seen once. The V call is TRBV5-4, the J call TRBJ2-7; 13 bases line up with TRBD2. The CDR3 loop spans 18 amino acids. Looked up from germline, CDR1 is SGHNT and CDR2 is YYREEE (reference sequence). V lost 4 bases and J lost 0; bases outside the gene matches: 10. This chain's CDR3 is CASSTGLAGFRTSYEQYF. In nucleotides, the CDR3 is TGTGCCAGCAGCACGGGACTAGCGGGATTCCGAACCTCCTACGAGCAGTACTTC. Combining the CDR3 with reference TRBV5-4 and TRBJ2-7 gives the whole variable domain ETGVTQSPTHLIKTRGQQVTLRCSSQSGHNTVSWYQQALGQGPQFIFQYYREEENGRGNFPPRFSGLQFPNYSSELNVNALELDDSALYLCASSTGLAGFRTSYEQYFGPGTRLTVT.

The genes are TRBV25-1 and TRBJ1-3; D is undetermined. Germline V gene sequence: CDR1 MGHDK, CDR2 SYGVNS. Trimming shortened V by 11 bases and J by 4 bases, and 12 bases separated the two germline ends. The CDR3 consists of 12 residues. CDR3 DNA: TGTGCCGATTCACGGCGAGGAAACACCATATATTTT. This gives the protein CADSRRGNTIYF.

The gene calls are TRBV5-1 and TRBJ2-1, with TRBD2 as a possible D gene (5 bases). V dropped 2 bases and J dropped 10 bases, with 13 bases sitting between them. Germline V lookup: CDR1 SGHRS, CDR2 YFSETQ. CDR3 length equals 13 residues. CDR3 residues: CASSFMIGNEQFF. The DNA for the CDR3 is TGCGCCAGCAGCTTTATGATCGGGAACGAGCAGTTCTTC.

This clone has more than one count but fewer than ten. This chain links TRBV7-8 with TRBJ2-1; tentative D call: TRBD2 (6 bases). The V gene lost 4 bases and the J gene lost 3 bases, with 13 bases spanning the gap. Per the germline V gene, CDR1 is SGHVS and CDR2 is FQNEAQ. The CDR3 totals 15 residues. The CDR3 sequence is CASSSQGGDYNEQFF. In nucleotides, the CDR3 is TGTGCCAGCAGCTCCCAGGGCGGGGACTACAATGAGCAGTTCTTC.

The chain is built from TRBV19 and TRBJ1-5; TRBD1 matches 7 bases. Germline CDR1 is LNHDA and CDR2 is SQIVND (reference sequence). The CDR3 totals 14 residues. J was trimmed by 3 bases and V by 4 bases; bases with no gene match: 3. The CDR3 loop is CASSRGQLNQPQHF. DNA of the CDR3: TGTGCCAGTAGTAGGGGACAGCTCAATCAGCCCCAGCATTTT.

V is TRBV7-8 and J is TRBJ1-2; D is possibly TRBD1 (6 bases). Looked up from germline, CDR1 is SGHVS and CDR2 is FQNEAQ. This CDR3 has 14 residues. V dropped 0 bases and J dropped 8 bases, with 13 bases sitting between them. The CDR3 nucleotides are TGTGCCAGCAGCTTAGCGAGGGGGACGTGGGGCTACACCTTC. Protein: CASSLARGTWGYTF.

The chain combines TRBV11-3 with TRBJ1-4; D may be TRBD1 (5 bases). From germline, CDR1 is SGHNT and CDR2 YENEEA. The CDR3 spans 14 residues. V gave up 4 bases and J gave up 7 bases, with 13 bases separating them. CDR3 nucleotide sequence: TGTGCCAGCAGCTGGGGGAAGTCTAGTGAAAAACTGTTTTTT. As protein: CASSWGKSSEKLFF.

The chain joins TRBV3-1 (or the pseudogene TRBV3-2) to TRBJ2-7; no definite D call. This CDR3 has 13 amino acids. Germline V gene sequence: CDR1 LGHDT, CDR2 YNNKEL (reference sequence). Trimming took 4 bases from V and 9 from J, leaving 16 bases between them. The CDR3 DNA reads TGTGCCAGCAGCCCTTCCCACCTACGAGGGCAGTACTTC. It specifies CASSPSHLRGQYF.

The gene calls are TRBV3-1 (or the pseudogene TRBV3-2) and TRBJ1-1; D gene unclear. CDR3 size: 13 residues. Germline V gene sequence: CDR1 LGHDT, CDR2 YNNKEL (reference sequence). V dropped 4 bases and J dropped 6 bases, with 12 bases sitting between them. For the CDR3, the DNA is TGTGCCAGCAGCCCCTACCGGGCTTCTGAAGCTTTCTTT. Encoded protein: CASSPYRASEAFF.

The chain is built from TRBV27 and TRBJ2-1; 11 nucleotides line up with TRBD2. CDR1 MNHEY and CDR2 SMNVEV come from the germline V gene (reference sequence). This CDR3 contains 14 residues. Unmatched junction bases numbered 7, after V lost 5 bases and J lost 10 bases. CDR3 sequence: CASSLLAGVGEQFF. The CDR3 DNA reads as TGTGCCAGCAGTCTACTAGCGGGAGTCGGGGAGCAGTTCTTC.

This clone has more than one count but fewer than ten. The V gene is TRBV2, the J gene TRBJ2-2; D is unresolved. Germline values: CDR1 SNHLY, CDR2 FYNNEI. CDR3 length equals 16 residues. V lost 2 bases and J lost 5, with 15 bases in between. CDR3 sequence reads: CASSESAVFKTGELFF. DNA of the CDR3: TGTGCCAGCAGTGAATCGGCAGTTTTCAAGACCGGGGAGCTGTTTTTT. Full variable domain (rest looked up from reference TRBV2 and TRBJ2-2): EPEVTQTPSHQVTQMGQEVILRCVPISNHLYFYWYRQILGQKVEFLVSFYNNEISEKSEIFDDQFSVERPDGSNFTLKIRSTKLEDSAMYFCASSESAVFKTGELFFGEGSRLTVL.

This chain connects TRBV9 to TRBJ2-4; D not resolved. The length of the CDR3 is 14 residues. Trimming removed 4 bases from V and 0 bases from J, with 8 bases in between. Germline assignment: CDR1 SGDLS and CDR2 YYNGEE. The DNA for the CDR3 is TGTGCCAGCAGCCCCAAGATAGCCAAAAACATTCAGTACTTC. It codes for CASSPKIAKNIQYF.

Here the CDR3 reads CASSEGLAAEETQYF. In DNA, the CDR3 is TGCGCCAGCAGTGAGGGACTAGCGGCTGAAGAGACCCAGTACTTC. This chain connects TRBV10-1 to TRBJ2-5; 10 nucleotides match TRBD2. CDR1 and CDR2 from the germline V gene are WNHNN and SYGVQD (reference sequence). V shed 2 bases and J 3 bases; nucleotides not matched to a gene: 3. The CDR3 sequence is 15 residues long.

V usage is TRBV11-2 and J usage is TRBJ2-5, with 8 bases matching TRBD1. This CDR3 region has 14 residues. Germline assignment: CDR1 SGHAT and CDR2 FQNNGV. V shed 5 bases and J 2 bases; nucleotides not matched to a gene: 4. The CDR3 DNA reads as TGTGCCAGCAGCCCTCGGACAGGGCAAGAGACCCAGTACTTC. It yields the protein CASSPRTGQETQYF.

The chain links TRBV3-1 (or the pseudogene TRBV3-2) to TRBJ1-2; 8 bases map to TRBD1. The V and J ends lost 3 bases and 4 bases, in that order; junction bases with no gene match: 10. Looked up from germline, CDR1 is LGHDT and CDR2 is YNNKEL (reference sequence). The CDR3 runs to 16 residues. The chain's CDR3 is CASSHLGQAPIYGYTF. The CDR3 nucleotides read TGTGCCAGCAGCCACCTGGGACAGGCCCCAATCTATGGCTACACCTTC.

The rearrangement joins TRBV4-1 to TRBJ2-5; TRBD2 matches at 10 bases. With 0 bases clipped from V and 4 bases from J, the junction kept 11 bases outside the gene matches. Per the germline V gene, CDR1 is MGHRA and CDR2 is YSYEKL. The CDR3 runs to 18 residues. CDR3 amino acids: CASSQESRSLAGGETQYF. The CDR3 DNA reads as TGCGCCAGCAGCCAAGAGTCGAGGTCTTTAGCGGGAGGAGAGACCCAGTACTTC.

This clone was detected once. One end of the junction does not line up with germline, which may come from a read error. The rearrangement links TRBV6-2 or TRBV6-3 to TRBJ1-1; D ambiguous. Germline V gene lookup returns CDR1 MNHEY and CDR2 SVGEGT. This CDR3 comprises 13 residues. DNA of the CDR3: TGTGCCAGCAGTCCCCGGGAAGCCACTGACGCTTTCTTT. This encodes CASSPREATDAFF.